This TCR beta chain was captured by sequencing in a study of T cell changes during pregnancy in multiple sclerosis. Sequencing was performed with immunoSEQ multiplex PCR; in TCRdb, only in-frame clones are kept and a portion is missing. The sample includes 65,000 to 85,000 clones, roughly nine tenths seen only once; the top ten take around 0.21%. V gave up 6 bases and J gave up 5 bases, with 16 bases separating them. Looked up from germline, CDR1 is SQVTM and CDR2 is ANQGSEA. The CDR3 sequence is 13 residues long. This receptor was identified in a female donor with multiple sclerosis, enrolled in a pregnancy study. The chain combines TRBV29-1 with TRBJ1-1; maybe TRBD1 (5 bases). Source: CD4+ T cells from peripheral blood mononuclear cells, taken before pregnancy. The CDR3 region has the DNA TGCAGCGTCGACAGCCGTGAAGGGACTGAAGCTTTCTTT. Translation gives CSVDSREGTEAFF.